These 9 T cell receptor beta chains were sequenced from one sample in a study of T cells in Graves' hyperthyroidism and ophthalmopathy. TCR beta CDR3 regions were amplified from RNA. HTBI primers were used for first-round RT-PCR of the TCR CDR3. One entry per CDR3 protein, called by TCRdb with MiXCR from the multiplex PCR reads. Altogether hundreds of thousands of distinct CDR3 sequences are present, 12% to 15% being singletons, with the ten largest covering 10%. The sequenced sample consisted of blood. These receptors were obtained from a woman aged 18-29 years with Graves' hyperthyroidism.

Comment on this clonotype: Likely a read error: the CDR3 ends without its conserved phenylalanine or tryptophan. V and J are TRBV18 and TRBJ2-7; 13 bases match TRBD2. The CDR3 is 14 residues long. From germline, CDR1 is KGHSH and CDR2 LQKENI. V was clipped by 6 bases and J by 4 bases; unmatched bases: 3. CDR3 sequence (DNA): TGTGCCAGCTCCCAGGGACTAGCGGGATACGAGCAGTACTTA. Translated, it gives CASSQGLAGYEQYL.

The chain couples TRBV19 to TRBJ2-3; D may be TRBD1 or TRBD2 (5 bases each). This CDR3 contains 14 residues. Trimming pared 9 bases from V and 2 bases from J, leaving 15 bases between. Germline CDR1 and CDR2: LNHDA and SQIVND (reference sequence). The CDR3 bases are TGTGCCAGCTCCTCCCTGGGGGACACAGATACGCAGTATTTT. The encoded protein is CASSSLGDTDTQYF.

This clonotype was detected ten times or more. This chain links TRBV3-1 with TRBJ2-1; possible D gene TRBD2, 5 bases. The CDR3 runs 15 residues. Trimming pared 2 bases from V and 2 bases from J, leaving 10 bases between. Germline V lookup: CDR1 LGHDT, CDR2 YNNKEL (reference sequence). CDR3 nucleotides: TGTGCCAGCAGCCAAATCGCGGGTCCCTACAATGAGCAGTTCTTC. Amino acids: CASSQIAGPYNEQFF.

This clonotype appeared a few times. The gene calls are TRBV19 and TRBJ2-5, with 7 bases that match TRBD1. The CDR3 runs 13 residues. V was clipped by 6 bases and J by 3 bases; unmatched bases: 4. CDR1 LNHDA and CDR2 SQIVND come from the germline V gene (reference sequence). CDR3 in DNA: TGTGCCAGTAGGCGGCAGGGGGAAGAGACCCAGTACTTC. It encodes CASRRQGEETQYF.

This clonotype was detected only a few times. This chain joins TRBV7-9 and TRBJ1-4; D ambiguous. Trimming removed 3 bases at V and 5 bases at J, with 7 bases between. Per germline, CDR1 SEHNR and CDR2 FQNEAQ (reference sequence). The CDR3 has 13 residues. The CDR3 loop reads CASSFYSNEKLFF. CDR3 sequence (DNA): TGTGCCAGCAGCTTTTACAGCAATGAAAAACTGTTTTTT.

J is TRBJ2-5 and V is TRBV27; D remains ambiguous. The CDR3 length is 11 residues. CDR1 is MNHEY and CDR2 is SMNVEV in the germline V gene (reference sequence). V was shortened by 8 bases and J by 4 bases, with 8 bases between the two germline ends. The CDR3 DNA is TGTGCCAGCCGGGCAGCAGAGACCCAGTACTTC. It translates to CASRAAETQYF.

At least ten counts were recorded for this clonotype. This chain connects TRBV18 to TRBJ2-7, with 8 bases lining up with TRBD2. The CDR3 covers 15 residues. Per the germline V gene, CDR1 is KGHSH and CDR2 is LQKENI. The V and J ends lost 0 bases and 3 bases, in that order; junction bases with no gene match: 4. CDR3 amino acids: CASSPPGLGYYEQYF. In DNA form, the CDR3 reads TGTGCCAGCTCACCACCGGGACTAGGCTACTACGAGCAGTACTTC.

The sample holds many counts of this clonotype. V gene TRBV7-9 combines with J gene TRBJ2-7; TRBD1 agrees at 8 bases. V lost 5 bases, J lost 5 bases, and 14 bases stayed unmatched. The CDR3 consists of 16 residues. Germline V lookup: CDR1 SEHNR, CDR2 FQNEAQ (reference sequence). CDR3: CASSPPRGRARDEQYF. The CDR3 DNA sequence: TGTGCCAGCAGCCCCCCCAGGGGGCGGGCGAGGGACGAGCAGTACTTC.

This clonotype was detected many times. The chain has TRBV30 and TRBJ2-2; possibly TRBD1 for D (5 bases). The ends were cut back, 0 bases at V and 2 bases at J, with 13 bases in the middle. There are 16 residues in the CDR3. In germline, CDR1 is GTSNPN, CDR2 SVGIG (reference sequence). The CDR3 sequence is CAWSVRQGANTGELFF. The CDR3, as DNA: TGTGCCTGGAGTGTACGGCAGGGCGCCAACACCGGGGAGCTGTTTTTT.